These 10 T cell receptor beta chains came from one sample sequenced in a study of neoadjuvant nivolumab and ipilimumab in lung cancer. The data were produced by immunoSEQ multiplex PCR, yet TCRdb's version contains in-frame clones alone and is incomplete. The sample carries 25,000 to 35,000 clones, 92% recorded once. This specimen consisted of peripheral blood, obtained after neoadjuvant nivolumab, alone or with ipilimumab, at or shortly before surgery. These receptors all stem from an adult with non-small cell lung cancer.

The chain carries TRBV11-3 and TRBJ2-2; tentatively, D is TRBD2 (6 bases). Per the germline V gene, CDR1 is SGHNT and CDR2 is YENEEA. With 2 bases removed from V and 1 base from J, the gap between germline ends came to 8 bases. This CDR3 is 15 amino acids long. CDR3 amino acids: CASSLTSMNTGELFF. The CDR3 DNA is TGTGCCAGCAGCTTAACTAGCATGAACACCGGGGAGCTGTTTTTT.

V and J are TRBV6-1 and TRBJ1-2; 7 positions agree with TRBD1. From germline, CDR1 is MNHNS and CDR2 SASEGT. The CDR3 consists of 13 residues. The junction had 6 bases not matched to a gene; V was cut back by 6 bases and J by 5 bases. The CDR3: CASSWDRTYGYTF. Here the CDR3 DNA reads TGTGCCAGCAGCTGGGACAGAACGTATGGCTACACCTTC.

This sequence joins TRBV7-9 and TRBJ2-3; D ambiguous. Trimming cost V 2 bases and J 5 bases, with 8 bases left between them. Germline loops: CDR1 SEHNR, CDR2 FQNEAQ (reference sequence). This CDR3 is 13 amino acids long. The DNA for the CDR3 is TGTGCCAGCAGCTTAAGGTTAAAAGATACGCAGTATTTT. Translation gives CASSLRLKDTQYF. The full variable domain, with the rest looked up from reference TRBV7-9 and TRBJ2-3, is DTGVSQNPRHKITKRGQNVTFRCDPISEHNRLYWYRQTLGQGPEFLTYFQNEAQLEKSRLLSDRFSAERPKGSFSTLEIQRTEQGDSAMYLCASSLRLKDTQYFGPGTRLTVL.

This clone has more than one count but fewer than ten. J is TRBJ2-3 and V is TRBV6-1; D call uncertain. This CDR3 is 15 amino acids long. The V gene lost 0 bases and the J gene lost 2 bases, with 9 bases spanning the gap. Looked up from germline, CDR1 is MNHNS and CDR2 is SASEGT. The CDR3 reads CASSEALGPTDTQYF. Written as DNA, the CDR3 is TGTGCCAGCAGTGAAGCGTTAGGACCCACAGATACGCAGTATTTT.

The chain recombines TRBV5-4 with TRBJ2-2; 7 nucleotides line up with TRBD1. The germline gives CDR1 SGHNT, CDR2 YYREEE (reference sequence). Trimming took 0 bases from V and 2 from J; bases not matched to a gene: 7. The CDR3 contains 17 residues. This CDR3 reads CASSLDRGPDNTGELFF. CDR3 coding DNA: TGTGCCAGCAGCTTGGACAGGGGACCCGATAACACCGGGGAGCTGTTTTTT.

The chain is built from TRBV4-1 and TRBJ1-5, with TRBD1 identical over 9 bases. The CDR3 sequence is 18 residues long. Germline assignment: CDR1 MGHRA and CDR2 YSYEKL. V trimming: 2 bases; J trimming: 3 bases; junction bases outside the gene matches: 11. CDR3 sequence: CASSQFFEGTGLNQPQHF. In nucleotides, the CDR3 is TGCGCCAGCAGCCAATTCTTCGAGGGGACAGGGCTCAATCAGCCCCAGCATTTT.

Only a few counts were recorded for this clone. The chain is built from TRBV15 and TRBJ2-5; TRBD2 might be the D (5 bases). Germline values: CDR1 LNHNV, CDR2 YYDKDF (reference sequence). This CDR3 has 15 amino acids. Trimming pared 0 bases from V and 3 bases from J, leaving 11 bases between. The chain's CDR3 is CATSRDQGLEETQYF. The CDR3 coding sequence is TGTGCCACCAGCAGAGATCAAGGACTGGAAGAGACCCAGTACTTC.

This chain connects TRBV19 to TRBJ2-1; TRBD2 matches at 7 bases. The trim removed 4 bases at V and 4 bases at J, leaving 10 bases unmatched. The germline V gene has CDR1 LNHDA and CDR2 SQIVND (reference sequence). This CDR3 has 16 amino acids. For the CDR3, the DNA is TGTGCCAGTAGTACGATGAGCGGGACTGCTTACAATGAGCAGTTCTTC. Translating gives CASSTMSGTAYNEQFF.

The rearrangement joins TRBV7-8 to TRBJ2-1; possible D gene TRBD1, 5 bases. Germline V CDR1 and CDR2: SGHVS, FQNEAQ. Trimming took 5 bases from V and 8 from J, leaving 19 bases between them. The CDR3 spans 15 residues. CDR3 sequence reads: CASSHQSTVLHEQFF. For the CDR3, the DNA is TGTGCCAGCAGCCACCAATCGACAGTGTTACATGAGCAGTTCTTC.

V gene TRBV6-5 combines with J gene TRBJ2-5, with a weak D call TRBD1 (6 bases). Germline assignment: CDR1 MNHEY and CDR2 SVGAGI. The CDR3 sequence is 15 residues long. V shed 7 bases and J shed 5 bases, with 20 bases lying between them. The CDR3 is CASKTTGGTLETQYF. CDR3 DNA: TGTGCCAGCAAGACGACAGGAGGAACTTTGGAGACCCAGTACTTC.